This entry features one TCR beta chain sequence. Its antigen is currently unknown. Primers included in the PCR were 60 Vbeta and 13 Jbeta primers. Assay used: immunoSEQ multiplex PCR; TCRdb lists only in-frame clones, some missing. The data show about 130,000 clones, 65% to 85% seen once. The record originates from a study of cytomegalovirus exposure and HLA in healthy donors. Across the whole study: Across a few hundred genotyped donors, roughly 80% landed in the Caucasian-associated ancestry cluster. Whole-study findings and limits: V- and J-gene trimming in TCR beta was tied to a missense DCLRE1C variant by an analysis performed later. A few CMV-associated chains were confirmed in vitro to be specific for CMV antigens. Researchers had no immune exposure information except CMV serostatus available.

The CDR3 consists of 15 residues. Trimming shortened V by 5 bases and J by 4 bases, and 16 bases separated the two germline ends. CDR1 is SEHNR and CDR2 is FQNEAQ in the germline V gene (reference sequence). This clonotype originated in a woman aged 18 to 35 in good health and CMV-seronegative. The sequencing input was PBMCs. The chain has TRBV7-9 and TRBJ2-3; possible D gene TRBD2, 6 bases. The CDR3 loop reads CASSPLPGVADTQYF. The CDR3 nucleotides read TGTGCCAGCAGCCCCCTACCGGGGGTCGCAGATACGCAGTATTTT.